These 24 T cell receptor beta chains were all obtained from the same sample, sequenced in a study of cytomegalovirus exposure and HLA in healthy donors. It was with 60 Vbeta and 13 Jbeta primers that the PCR ran. Libraries were prepared by immunoSEQ multiplex PCR; TCRdb keeps only in-frame clonotypes and omits some of them. The sample consists of approximately 200,000 clones, roughly 85% of them appearing once. Material: PBMCs. These receptors were collected from a woman aged 30 to 39 in good health and CMV-seropositive.

The J gene is TRBJ2-7, the V gene TRBV4-2; possibly TRBD2 for D (5 bases). The CDR3 has 16 amino acids. Germline values: CDR1 LGHNA, CDR2 YNFKEQ. Trimming removed 0 bases at V and 2 bases at J, with 14 bases between. The CDR3 region is CASSQDQQGGPYEQYF. The DNA for the CDR3 is TGTGCCAGCAGCCAAGATCAACAAGGAGGCCCCTACGAGCAGTACTTC.

CDR3 residues: CASSAGGGTDTQYF. CDR3 DNA: TGTGCCAGTAGTGCAGGTGGGGGGACAGATACGCAGTATTTT. The rearrangement uses TRBV19 and TRBJ2-3, with a weak D call TRBD2 (6 bases). The CDR3 covers 14 residues. Germline V gives CDR1 LNHDA, CDR2 SQIVND (reference sequence). Trimming left V 5 bases short and J 3 bases short, with 12 bases between.

The chain combines TRBV10-3 with TRBJ2-3; 14 bases are shared with TRBD2. Unmatched junction bases numbered 4, after V lost 6 bases and J lost 5 bases. Germline loops: CDR1 ENHRY, CDR2 SYGVKD. CDR3 length equals 15 residues. CDR3 coding DNA: TGTGCCATCAGAGGACTAGCGGGGGGCTTAGATACGCAGTATTTT. Protein: CAIRGLAGGLDTQYF.

The CDR3 bases are TGTGCCAGCAGTTTAGCGGGAGTTACTGAGCAGTTCTTC. It yields the protein CASSLAGVTEQFF. The V and J genes are TRBV27 and TRBJ2-1, with 7 positions matching TRBD2. With V trimmed by 2 bases and J by 9 bases, 4 bases remained unmatched. Germline values: CDR1 MNHEY, CDR2 SMNVEV (reference sequence). This CDR3 region has 13 residues.

The V call is TRBV29-1, the J call TRBJ2-3; 7 bases map to TRBD1. V trimming: 1 base; J trimming: 3 bases; junction bases outside the gene matches: 7. CDR3 length: 15 residues. Germline CDR1 and CDR2: SQVTM and ANQGSEA. The CDR3 loop is CSVEVPARGTDTQYF. CDR3 coding DNA: TGCAGCGTTGAAGTCCCGGCCAGGGGGACAGATACGCAGTATTTT.

This chain joins TRBV7-2 and TRBJ2-5, with 11 positions matching TRBD1. The V and J ends lost 4 bases and 6 bases, in that order; junction bases with no gene match: 7. There are 15 residues in the CDR3. Germline-derived CDR1 and CDR2 are SGHTA and FQGNSA. As DNA, the CDR3 is TGTGCCAGCAGCTACGGGAGGACAGGGGGCAAGACCCAGTACTTC. It yields the protein CASSYGRTGGKTQYF. Together with reference TRBV7-2 and TRBJ2-5, the CDR3 gives the full variable domain: GAGVSQSPSNKVTEKGKDVELRCDPISGHTALYWYRQSLGQGLEFLIYFQGNSAPDKSGLPSDRFSAERTGGSVSTLTIQRTQQEDSAVYLCASSYGRTGGKTQYFGPGTRLLVL.

The gene calls are TRBV11-2 and TRBJ1-1, with D possibly being TRBD1 (5 bases). With 7 bases removed from V and 5 bases from J, the gap between germline ends came to 17 bases. Germline V CDR1 and CDR2: SGHAT, FQNNGV. The CDR3 has 14 residues. The CDR3 coding sequence is TGTGCCAGCAACGCGGGGTGGGGGTGGACTGAAGCTTTCTTT. It is translated as CASNAGWGWTEAFF.

This chain uses TRBV6-6 with TRBJ1-2; perhaps TRBD1 as D (5 bases). CDR3 size: 12 residues. V was cut by 6 bases and J by 7 bases, with 12 bases left in between. CDR1 is MNHNY and CDR2 is SVGAGI in the germline V gene (reference sequence). The DNA of the CDR3 is TGTGCCAGCAGATTTGGGGGGTCTGGCTACACCTTC. Its protein is CASRFGGSGYTF.

V gene TRBV7-9 combines with J gene TRBJ1-2; 7 bases are a match to TRBD1. The CDR3 contains 13 residues. Germline loops: CDR1 SEHNR, CDR2 FQNEAQ (reference sequence). The trim removed 3 bases at V and 5 bases at J, leaving 3 bases unmatched. The CDR3 region has the DNA TGTGCCAGCAGCTTGGACAGGTATTATGGCTACACCTTC. Protein product: CASSLDRYYGYTF.

In regard to this clone: The identical CDR3 is also encoded by other nucleotide sequences in the sample. The rearrangement uses TRBV27 and TRBJ2-7, with a weak D call TRBD1 (6 bases). The CDR3 sequence is 14 residues long. Germline V gene lookup returns CDR1 MNHEY and CDR2 SMNVEV (reference sequence). V was cut by 4 bases and J by 0 bases, with 10 bases left in between. The CDR3 DNA is TGTGCCAGCAGTTCGACGGACAGCTCCTACGAGCAGTACTTC. This encodes CASSSTDSSYEQYF.

V usage is TRBV11-2 and J usage is TRBJ2-7; D is unresolved. There are 14 residues in the CDR3. With 1 base removed from V and 2 bases from J, the gap between germline ends came to 9 bases. Germline assignment: CDR1 SGHAT and CDR2 FQNNGV. The CDR3 reads CASSLGDKTYEQYF. The CDR3 region has the DNA TGTGCCAGCAGCTTAGGAGACAAGACCTACGAGCAGTACTTC.

This clone was counted only a few times. The CDR3 protein is CASSRTSGRPYEQYF. CDR3 coding DNA: TGTGCCAGCAGCCGGACTAGCGGGAGGCCTTACGAGCAGTACTTC. The rearrangement links TRBV7-9 to TRBJ2-7; 14 nucleotides match TRBD2. Germline CDR1 is SEHNR and CDR2 is FQNEAQ (reference sequence). The CDR3 totals 15 residues. The trim removed 5 bases at V and 4 bases at J, leaving 4 bases unmatched.

The V and J genes are TRBV9 and TRBJ2-7, with TRBD1 identical over 8 bases. Germline CDR1 reads SGDLS; CDR2 reads YYNGEE. The CDR3 loop spans 14 amino acids. With 0 bases clipped from V and 2 bases from J, the junction kept 1 base outside the gene matches. For the CDR3, the DNA is TGTGCCAGCAGCGTAGCACAGGGGGCCTACGAGCAGTACTTC. Encoded protein: CASSVAQGAYEQYF.

This chain connects TRBV10-3 to TRBJ2-7, with D uncertain. V was cut by 11 bases and J by 0 bases, with 17 bases left in between. CDR3 length equals 14 residues. Germline V gene lookup returns CDR1 ENHRY and CDR2 SYGVKD. This chain's CDR3 is CALPSTPISYEQYF. CDR3 nucleotide sequence: TGTGCCCTGCCGAGCACCCCTATCTCCTACGAGCAGTACTTC.

This clone was observed a single time. The chain links TRBV5-4 to TRBJ2-1, with 8 bases aligning to TRBD2. The CDR3 loop spans 16 amino acids. Germline CDR1 and CDR2: SGHNT and YYREEE (reference sequence). Unmatched junction bases numbered 8, after V lost 0 bases and J lost 6 bases. CDR3 DNA: TGTGCCAGCAGCTTGGCCGGACTAGCATCTCTCAATGAGCAGTTCTTC. Translation: CASSLAGLASLNEQFF.

This clone was counted a single time. The chain combines TRBV27 with TRBJ2-1, with 7 positions matching TRBD2. Germline CDR1 MNHEY, CDR2 SMNVEV (reference sequence). This CDR3 has 12 amino acids. CDR3 in DNA: TGTGCGGCCGGGGGGATGTACAATGAGCAGTTCTTC. Its protein product is CAAGGMYNEQFF.

V usage is TRBV5-6 and J usage is TRBJ2-4; 8 nucleotides line up with TRBD1. The V segment lost 4 bases and the J segment 6 bases; nucleotides outside the gene matches: 9. This CDR3 comprises 15 residues. CDR1 and CDR2 from the germline V gene are SGHDT and YYEEEE. The CDR3 region is CASSKPDRAVNIQYF. CDR3 DNA sequence: TGTGCCAGCAGCAAACCGGACAGGGCGGTAAACATTCAGTACTTC.

J is TRBJ1-3 and V is TRBV10-3; D not certain. In germline, CDR1 is ENHRY, CDR2 SYGVKD. Deletions cut 7 bases from V and 0 bases from J, with 7 bases between. CDR3 length equals 13 residues. This chain's CDR3 is CAITADSGNTIYF. CDR3 bases: TGTGCCATCACCGCGGACTCTGGAAACACCATATATTTT.

This chain connects TRBV19 to TRBJ2-7, with 7 positions matching TRBD2. This CDR3 is built from 15 residues. Per the germline V gene, CDR1 is LNHDA and CDR2 is SQIVND (reference sequence). Trimming cost V 4 bases and J 2 bases; bases outside gene matches: 8. CDR3: CASSNRAGDTYEQYF. The CDR3 nucleotides read TGTGCCAGTAGTAATAGGGCGGGAGACACCTACGAGCAGTACTTC.

The chain employs TRBV5-1 and TRBJ2-5; tentatively, D is TRBD1 (5 bases). Germline V CDR1 and CDR2: SGHRS, YFSETQ. Deletions cut 4 bases from V and 1 base from J, with 11 bases between. The CDR3 covers 14 residues. CDR3 DNA: TGCGCCAGCAGCCCTAGACAGTCCCAAGAGACCCAGTACTTC. It translates to CASSPRQSQETQYF.

The V call is TRBV18, the J call TRBJ1-2; D uncertain. The CDR3 spans 13 residues. Germline loops: CDR1 KGHSH, CDR2 LQKENI. Trimming took off 3 bases at V and 6 bases at J, with 11 bases between the two ends. CDR3 nucleotide sequence: TGTGCCAGCTCACCGGAACAGAGCCATGGCTACACCTTC. This codes for CASSPEQSHGYTF. The full variable domain, with the rest looked up from reference TRBV18 and TRBJ1-2, is NAGVMQNPRHLVRRRGQEARLRCSPMKGHSHVYWYRQLPEEGLKFMVYLQKENIIDESGMPKERFSAEFPKEGPSILRIQQVVRGDSAAYFCASSPEQSHGYTFGSGTRLTVV.

V gene TRBV4-3 combines with J gene TRBJ1-1; D call uncertain. The CDR3 has 14 residues. V was cut by 4 bases and J by 1 base, with 10 bases left in between. Germline V gene sequence: CDR1 LGHNA, CDR2 YSLEER. DNA for the CDR3: TGCGCCAGCAGCCTGTACAGAGAGAACACTGAAGCTTTCTTT. It translates to CASSLYRENTEAFF.

The rearrangement joins TRBV14 to TRBJ1-6, with TRBD1 matching over 9 bases. V was clipped by 6 bases and J by 3 bases; unmatched bases: 6. Germline V gene data show CDR1 as SGHDN and CDR2 as FVKESK. CDR3 size: 16 residues. The CDR3 nucleotides read TGTGCCAGCAGTCTACAGGGGGCGATCTATAATTCACCCCTCCACTTT. It is translated as CASSLQGAIYNSPLHF.

This chain uses TRBV2 with TRBJ2-2, with D perhaps TRBD1 (5 bases). The CDR3 runs 14 residues. CDR1 is SNHLY, CDR2 FYNNEI, per germline. V lost 5 bases to trimming and J lost 5 bases, with 12 bases between them. CDR3 protein: CASSPQGRTGELFF. CDR3 DNA: TGTGCCAGCAGTCCCCAGGGAAGGACCGGGGAGCTGTTTTTT.